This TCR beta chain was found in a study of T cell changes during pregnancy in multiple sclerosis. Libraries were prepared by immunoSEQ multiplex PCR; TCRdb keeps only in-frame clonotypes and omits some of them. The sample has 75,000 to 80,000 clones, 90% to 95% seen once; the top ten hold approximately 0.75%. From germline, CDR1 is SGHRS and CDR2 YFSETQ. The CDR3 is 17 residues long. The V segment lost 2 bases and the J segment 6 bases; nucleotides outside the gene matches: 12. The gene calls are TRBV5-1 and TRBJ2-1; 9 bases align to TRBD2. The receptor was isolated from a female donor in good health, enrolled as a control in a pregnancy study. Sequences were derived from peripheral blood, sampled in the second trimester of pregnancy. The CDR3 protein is CASSLGTSGSALNEQFF. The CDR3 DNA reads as TGCGCCAGCAGCTTAGGAACTAGCGGGTCTGCCCTCAATGAGCAGTTCTTC.